The 31 T cell receptor beta chains below all came from one sample that was sequenced in a study of blood T cell repertoires in COVID-19. TCRdb keeps only in-frame clones here, not all; method: immunoSEQ multiplex PCR. The table records some 520,000 clones, roughly nine tenths of them present only once. Sequenced sample: peripheral blood. The receptors shown here come from a man between 18 and 29 years old with COVID-19, enrolled during active disease.

V usage is TRBV9 and J usage is TRBJ2-1; 11 nucleotides line up with TRBD2. The CDR3 sequence is 15 residues long. Germline-derived CDR1 and CDR2 are SGDLS and YYNGEE. Germline trimming cut 3 bases from V and 8 bases from J; bases unmatched to any gene: 7. DNA for the CDR3: TGTGCCAGCAGCGGCACTAGCGGGAGAAGGGATGAGCAGTTCTTC. Its translation is CASSGTSGRRDEQFF.

The J gene is TRBJ2-1, the V gene TRBV21-1; the D segment call TRBD2 is taken from the table without a DNA check. TRBV21-1 is a pseudogene locus. There are 17 residues in the CDR3. CDR3 sequence (DNA): TGTGCCAGCAGCAGGGGGTCGGCTAGCGGGAGCTACAATGAGCAGTTCTTC. Residues: CASSRGSASGSYNEQFF.

The V call is TRBV6-2 or TRBV6-3, the J call TRBJ1-5; possibly TRBD1 for D (5 bases). Germline V lookup: CDR1 MNHEY, CDR2 SVGEGT. The CDR3 loop spans 15 amino acids. Trimming left V 5 bases short and J 4 bases short, with 15 bases between. CDR3 in amino acids: CASSTEGHRNQPQHF. DNA of the CDR3: TGTGCCAGCAGTACCGAAGGACACAGGAATCAGCCCCAGCATTTT.

This clone was seen just once. This chain links TRBV6-5 with TRBJ2-1, with no clear D. CDR1 and CDR2 from the germline V gene are MNHEY and SVGAGI. This CDR3 contains 12 residues. Trimming left V 5 bases short and J 8 bases short, with 10 bases between. The chain's CDR3 is CASSPRRHEQFF. The DNA for the CDR3 is TGTGCCAGCAGTCCCCGGCGGCATGAGCAGTTCTTC.

The count of this clone is one. V gene TRBV14 combines with J gene TRBJ1-6; D might be TRBD1 (6 bases). The CDR3 loop spans 16 amino acids. Germline CDR1 is SGHDN and CDR2 is FVKESK. The V end was cut by 6 bases, the J end by 5 bases, with 17 bases between. The CDR3 DNA follows: TGTGCCAGCAGGTCCTCGGACAGCTGGCATAATTCACCCCTCCACTTT. Amino acids: CASRSSDSWHNSPLHF.

The rearrangement uses TRBV3-1 (or the pseudogene TRBV3-2) and TRBJ2-3, with a tentative D call TRBD1 (6 bases). CDR1 LGHDT and CDR2 YNNKEL come from the germline V gene (reference sequence). The V gene lost 3 bases and the J gene lost 2 bases, with 15 bases spanning the gap. The CDR3 has 16 amino acids. CDR3 nucleotide sequence: TGTGCCAGCAGCCAGCTACAGGGCCAAAACACAGATACGCAGTATTTT. It translates to CASSQLQGQNTDTQYF.

The sample holds a few counts of this clone. The chain employs TRBV7-9 and TRBJ1-5; D unclear. Germline V gene lookup returns CDR1 SEHNR and CDR2 FQNEAQ (reference sequence). V was trimmed by 5 bases and J by 6 bases, leaving 11 bases between them. The CDR3 length is 13 residues. Here the CDR3 reads CASSTEGSQPQHF. The CDR3 DNA reads TGTGCCAGCAGCACAGAGGGATCTCAGCCCCAGCATTTT.

This clone was seen more than once but under ten times. The genes are TRBV27 and TRBJ2-1; 8 bases are a match to TRBD2. Unmatched junction bases numbered 4, after V lost 5 bases and J lost 1 base. Germline V CDR1 and CDR2: MNHEY, SMNVEV (reference sequence). This CDR3 contains 15 residues. The CDR3 here is CASSAGLVSYNEQFF. The CDR3 nucleotides are TGTGCCAGCAGTGCGGGACTAGTGTCCTACAATGAGCAGTTCTTC.

This sequence joins TRBV19 and TRBJ2-1; D might be TRBD1 (6 bases). This CDR3 contains 15 residues. Germline CDR1 LNHDA, CDR2 SQIVND (reference sequence). V lost 2 bases, J lost 0 bases, and 8 bases lay in between. CDR3 DNA sequence: TGTGCCAGTAGTATACAGGACAGCTCCTACAATGAGCAGTTCTTC. Amino acid sequence: CASSIQDSSYNEQFF.

CDR3 in amino acids: CASSLSGGPYEQYF. In nucleotides, the CDR3 is TGTGCCAGCAGTCTTAGCGGGGGTCCCTACGAGCAGTACTTC. The rearrangement joins TRBV28 to TRBJ2-7, with TRBD2 matching over 9 bases. J was trimmed by 2 bases and V by 5 bases; bases with no gene match: 4. This CDR3 has 14 residues. Germline CDR1 reads MDHEN; CDR2 reads SYDVKM.

The genes are TRBV14 and TRBJ1-2, with D possibly matching TRBD1 (5 bases). Deletions cut 1 base from V and 8 bases from J, with 14 bases between. The CDR3 covers 14 residues. Germline V gene data show CDR1 as SGHDN and CDR2 as FVKESK. CDR3 residues: CASSQGGRLRGYTF. CDR3 DNA sequence: TGTGCCAGCAGCCAAGGGGGGAGGTTGCGGGGCTACACCTTC.

V is TRBV6-5 and J is TRBJ2-1; 7 bases are a match to TRBD1. This CDR3 comprises 14 residues. Germline CDR1 and CDR2: MNHEY and SVGAGI. J gave up 3 bases and V 5 bases, and 4 bases lay outside the gene matches. CDR3 sequence reads: CASSPGQVYNEQFF. For the CDR3, the DNA is TGTGCCAGCAGTCCCGGACAGGTCTACAATGAGCAGTTCTTC.

The genes are TRBV21-1 and TRBJ2-5; no DNA check was done on the table's D call, TRBD1. TRBV21-1 is a documented pseudogene. The CDR3 is 14 residues long. The CDR3 coding sequence is TGTGCCTGGGCTCGGACAGGGGAATCGAAGACCCAGTACTTC. Translating it yields CAWARTGESKTQYF.

The V gene is TRBV19, the J gene TRBJ1-5; 8 bases match TRBD1. Germline CDR1 LNHDA, CDR2 SQIVND (reference sequence). This CDR3 has 17 amino acids. Trimming removed 5 bases from V and 0 bases from J; junction bases left unmatched: 9. Written as DNA, the CDR3 is TGTGCCAGTAGTGAAGACAGGGGTTGGGGTAGCAATCAGCCCCAGCATTTT. It specifies CASSEDRGWGSNQPQHF.

The V call is TRBV5-1, the J call TRBJ1-2; the match to TRBD1 covers 8 bases. The V gene's germline CDR1 is SGHRS and CDR2 YFSETQ. This CDR3 contains 14 residues. J lost 5 bases, V lost 4 bases, and 7 bases had no gene match. The CDR3 loop reads CASSHNRDRYGYTF. The DNA for the CDR3 is TGCGCCAGCAGCCATAACCGGGACAGGTATGGCTACACCTTC.

The rearrangement links TRBV5-6 to TRBJ2-7, with TRBD2 identical over 9 bases. Trimming took 3 bases from V and 3 from J; bases not matched to a gene: 10. Looked up from germline, CDR1 is SGHDT and CDR2 is YYEEEE. This CDR3 has 16 residues. CDR3 sequence (DNA): TGTGCCAGCAGCTCCCCCTATAGCGGGAGCCGCTACGAGCAGTACTTC. Its protein is CASSSPYSGSRYEQYF.

This rearrangement joins TRBV4-1 to TRBJ1-2; no clear D gene. Germline loops: CDR1 MGHRA, CDR2 YSYEKL. This CDR3 has 13 amino acids. Deletions cut 0 bases from V and 5 bases from J, with 7 bases between. CDR3 protein: CASSQDRGYGYTF. The DNA of the CDR3 is TGCGCCAGCAGCCAAGATAGAGGTTATGGCTACACCTTC.

The rearrangement links TRBV4-2 to TRBJ2-1; the D is unclear. The CDR3 length is 15 residues. V lost 1 base and J lost 4, with 11 bases in between. Germline-derived CDR1 and CDR2 are LGHNA and YNFKEQ. The CDR3 DNA sequence: TGTGCCAGCAGCCAAGCAGCGACCCAGTACAATGAGCAGTTCTTC. Amino acids: CASSQAATQYNEQFF.

The J gene is TRBJ2-3, the V gene TRBV27, with D tentatively TRBD2 (5 bases). There are 16 residues in the CDR3. Deletions cut 5 bases from V and 3 bases from J, with 18 bases between. Germline V lookup: CDR1 MNHEY, CDR2 SMNVEV (reference sequence). The CDR3 sequence is CASSRYPSPGTDTQYF. The CDR3 DNA follows: TGTGCCAGCAGTAGATATCCCTCCCCGGGGACAGATACGCAGTATTTT.

The chain couples TRBV27 to TRBJ2-5; TRBD2 might be the D (5 bases). Trimming pared 3 bases from V and 2 bases from J, leaving 16 bases between. CDR1 and CDR2 (germline): MNHEY, SMNVEV (reference sequence). The CDR3 loop spans 16 amino acids. CDR3 loop: CASSFSFSGLQETQYF. For the CDR3, the DNA is TGTGCCAGCAGTTTTAGCTTCTCGGGGTTACAAGAGACCCAGTACTTC.

The J gene is TRBJ1-2, the V gene TRBV2; D not resolved. The germline V and J ends were trimmed by 1 base and 6 bases, with 6 bases remaining between them. The CDR3 has 12 residues. The germline V gene has CDR1 SNHLY and CDR2 FYNNEI. As DNA, the CDR3 is TGTGCCAGCAGTGAAGATGTAAATGGCTACACCTTC. As protein: CASSEDVNGYTF.

The genes are TRBV7-2 and TRBJ1-2; perhaps TRBD1 as D (5 bases). V lost 1 base and J lost 4, with 25 bases in between. CDR1 SGHTA and CDR2 FQGNSA come from the germline V gene. The CDR3 sequence is 19 residues long. CDR3 DNA: TGTGCCAGCAGCTTAGGTGGAGGGGCAGTGAAGTTGGGCCTCTATGGCTACACCTTC. Translating gives CASSLGGGAVKLGLYGYTF.

CDR3 in DNA: TGTGCCAGCAGTTTGATAGCGGGAGAAGAGACCCAGTACTTC. Protein: CASSLIAGEETQYF. This chain joins TRBV5-6 and TRBJ2-5, with TRBD2 identical over 9 bases. Germline V CDR1 and CDR2: SGHDT, YYEEEE. J lost 3 bases, V lost 5 bases, and 5 bases had no gene match. CDR3 length: 14 amino acids.

The V gene is TRBV5-6, the J gene TRBJ1-2, with 8 positions matching TRBD1. Germline CDR1 reads SGHDT; CDR2 reads YYEEEE. V shed 4 bases, J shed 4 bases, and the junction held 3 bases outside the gene matches. The CDR3 runs 13 residues. CDR3 protein: CASSPDRVYGYTF. The CDR3 DNA sequence: TGTGCCAGCAGCCCGGACAGGGTCTATGGCTACACCTTC.

This chain joins TRBV7-8 and TRBJ2-7; TRBD2 matches 11 bases. This CDR3 has 16 amino acids. Germline V CDR1 and CDR2: SGHVS, FQNEAQ. J gave up 3 bases and V 4 bases, and 8 bases lay outside the gene matches. The chain's CDR3 is CASSSQGTSGSYEQYF. As DNA, the CDR3 is TGTGCCAGCAGCTCCCAAGGTACTAGCGGGAGCTACGAGCAGTACTTC.

V usage is TRBV2 and J usage is TRBJ2-2, with D perhaps matching TRBD1 (6 bases). The germline gives CDR1 SNHLY, CDR2 FYNNEI. V lost 6 bases and J lost 3, with 14 bases in between. The CDR3 loop spans 15 amino acids. The CDR3 reads CASRPGTWDTGELFF. The CDR3 DNA reads TGTGCCAGCAGGCCCGGGACATGGGACACCGGGGAGCTGTTTTTT.

V and J are TRBV6-5 and TRBJ2-5; TRBD1 might be the D (6 bases). The CDR3 consists of 13 residues. With 5 bases removed from V and 5 bases from J, the gap between germline ends came to 12 bases. CDR1 and CDR2 from the germline V gene are MNHEY and SVGAGI. The CDR3 here is CASSPGVGETQYF. Here the CDR3 DNA reads TGTGCCAGCAGTCCAGGGGTGGGTGAGACCCAGTACTTC.

The chain employs TRBV29-1 and TRBJ1-4; D remains unclear. This CDR3 has 14 amino acids. V was pared by 1 base and J by 10 bases, with 16 bases between. CDR1 is SQVTM and CDR2 is ANQGSEA in the germline V gene. The CDR3 loop reads CSVEGAAEGGKLFF. In DNA form, the CDR3 reads TGCAGCGTTGAAGGGGCGGCGGAGGGTGGAAAACTGTTTTTT.

V and J are TRBV6-1 and TRBJ1-1; weak D call: TRBD1 (6 bases). V was trimmed by 0 bases and J by 7 bases, leaving 21 bases between them. Looked up from germline, CDR1 is MNHNS and CDR2 is SASEGT. CDR3 length: 17 amino acids. CDR3 in amino acids: CASSEAGAGRGLSEAFF. The CDR3 DNA is TGTGCCAGCAGTGAAGCGGGGGCAGGGAGAGGGCTTAGTGAAGCTTTCTTT.

This clone was seen only once. The CDR3 sequence: CASSQASGATNEKLFF. The CDR3 region has the DNA TGTGCCAGCAGCCAAGCTTCGGGTGCAACTAATGAAAAACTGTTTTTT. This sequence joins TRBV4-2 and TRBJ1-4; D remains ambiguous. CDR3 length: 16 amino acids. V lost 1 base, J lost 0 bases, and 9 bases lay in between. CDR1 and CDR2 from the germline V gene are LGHNA and YNFKEQ.

This chain uses TRBV5-5 with TRBJ2-1, with D uncertain. V was pared by 4 bases and J by 0 bases, with 5 bases between. Looked up from germline, CDR1 is SGHKS and CDR2 is YYEKEE (reference sequence). This CDR3 is built from 13 residues. CDR3 DNA sequence: TGTGCCAGCAGCACTTACTCCTACAATGAGCAGTTCTTC. Its protein product is CASSTYSYNEQFF.